These 4 T cell receptor beta chains came from one sample sequenced in a study of blood T cell repertoires in COVID-19. Method: immunoSEQ multiplex PCR; TCRdb's copy keeps in-frame clones and lacks some. The table lists 100,000 to 150,000 clones, about 90% of them singletons. Material: peripheral blood. The receptors were gathered from a man aged 50 to 60 with COVID-19, enrolled during active disease.

Details on this clone: The sample contains more than one DNA sequence encoding this CDR3. The chain couples TRBV6-2 or TRBV6-3 to TRBJ2-7, with 12 bases lining up with TRBD2. The J segment lost 1 base and the V segment lost 6 bases, leaving 10 bases of the junction unmatched. Germline loops: CDR1 MNHEY, CDR2 SVGEGT. This CDR3 has 17 residues. Here the CDR3 reads CASSEIRLAGVSYEQYF. CDR3 nucleotide sequence: TGTGCCAGCAGCGAAATCCGACTAGCGGGAGTTTCCTACGAGCAGTACTTC.

This clone was picked up one time. J is TRBJ2-7 and V is TRBV18; 9 bases align to TRBD1. Germline V CDR1 and CDR2: KGHSH, LQKENI. The CDR3 length is 14 residues. V lost 3 bases, J lost 4 bases, and 4 bases stayed unmatched. This CDR3 reads CASSPGQGVYEQYV. CDR3 coding DNA: TGTGCCAGCTCACCGGGACAGGGAGTGTACGAGCAGTACGTC.

The chain has TRBV18 and TRBJ2-1, with 7 bases identical to TRBD1. The CDR3 consists of 14 residues. Trimming took 3 bases from V and 5 from J; bases not matched to a gene: 4. From germline, CDR1 is KGHSH and CDR2 LQKENI. The CDR3 protein is CASSPPQGNNEQFF. In DNA form, the CDR3 reads TGTGCCAGCTCACCTCCACAGGGGAACAATGAGCAGTTCTTC.

This clone was counted a few times. The chain combines TRBV10-3 with TRBJ2-7; 11 bases are a match to TRBD2. Germline V gene data show CDR1 as ENHRY and CDR2 as SYGVKD. There are 13 residues in the CDR3. Trimming removed 10 bases from V and 4 bases from J; junction bases left unmatched: 6. CDR3 residues: CATAGTSGYEQYF. DNA for the CDR3: TGTGCCACCGCCGGGACTAGCGGATACGAGCAGTACTTC.